The 4 T cell receptor beta chains presented below share a single source sample, sequenced in a study of blood T cell repertoires in COVID-19. Repertoires were generated with immunoSEQ multiplex PCR, while TCRdb's copy carries only in-frame clones and drops some. The data contain over 300,000 clones, approximately 82% of them seen just once; the ten biggest clones take up roughly 1.3%. Sequencing used peripheral blood. The receptor source for this set is a woman aged 50 to 60 with acute or convalescent COVID-19.

The chain is built from TRBV6-5 and TRBJ1-2; perhaps TRBD1 as D (5 bases). Germline assignment: CDR1 MNHEY and CDR2 SVGAGI. The CDR3 spans 14 residues. V was cut by 5 bases and J by 1 base, with 11 bases left in between. Here the CDR3 DNA reads TGTGCCAGCAGTACGACGGGGGGTAACTATGGCTACACCTTC. Translating it yields CASSTTGGNYGYTF.

This chain connects TRBV19 to TRBJ1-1; no firm D call. There are 15 residues in the CDR3. The V gene lost 5 bases and the J gene lost 0 bases, with 13 bases spanning the gap. CDR1 and CDR2 from the germline V gene are LNHDA and SQIVND (reference sequence). The chain's CDR3 is CASSPLQTMNTEAFF. In DNA form, the CDR3 reads TGTGCCAGTAGTCCGCTCCAAACAATGAACACTGAAGCTTTCTTT. Based on the CDR3 plus reference TRBV19 and TRBJ1-1, the full variable domain is DGGITQSPKYLFRKEGQNVTLSCEQNLNHDAMYWYRQDPGQGLRLIYYSQIVNDFQKGDIAEGYSVSREKKESFPLTVTSAQKNPTAFYLCASSPLQTMNTEAFFGQGTRLTVV.

V usage is TRBV19 and J usage is TRBJ1-1, with D possibly TRBD1 on 5 matching bases. This CDR3 region has 12 residues. The V and J ends lost 3 bases and 6 bases respectively, with 8 bases between them. Germline CDR1 LNHDA, CDR2 SQIVND (reference sequence). The CDR3 DNA follows: TGTGCCAGTAGTATTCCAGGGTCTGAAGCTTTCTTT. Protein sequence: CASSIPGSEAFF.

This clone appeared a few times. The rearrangement links TRBV2 to TRBJ2-1, with D hard to call. Per germline, CDR1 SNHLY and CDR2 FYNNEI. V lost 3 bases, J lost 0 bases, and 3 bases lay in between. There are 13 residues in the CDR3. The CDR3 DNA reads TGTGCCAGCAGTGAGAGCTCCTACAATGAGCAGTTCTTC. It codes for CASSESSYNEQFF.